Listed below are T cell receptor beta chains from one sample, sequenced in a study of blood T cell repertoires in COVID-19. Produced via immunoSEQ multiplex PCR; TCRdb's table is partial and in-frame only. The data hold around 170,000 clones, with around 83% observed a single time. Sequencing used peripheral blood. These receptors all stem from a woman under 40 with active or convalescent COVID-19. Each CDR3 is given with its conserved first and last residue. D genes are given only for firm matches. Not every row has a clone size; where given, it reads once, few, many or a size class.

d_call: TRBD1
j_call: TRBJ2-3
clone_size: -
v_call: TRBV3-1/TRBV3-2
cdr3_aa: CASSPRQGMVVSDTQYF
cdr3_nt: TGTGCCAGCAGCCCCAGACAGGGGATGGTGGTATCAGATACGCAGTATTTT

d_call: -
j_call: TRBJ1-1
clone_size: -
v_call: TRBV4-1
cdr3_aa: CASSQERFWTEAFF
cdr3_nt: TGCGCCAGCAGCCAAGAGAGATTCTGGACTGAAGCTTTCTTT

d_call: -
j_call: TRBJ1-1
clone_size: -
v_call: TRBV19
cdr3_aa: CASSIRINTEAFF
cdr3_nt: TGTGCCAGTAGTATACGTATTAACACTGAAGCTTTCTTT

d_call: -
j_call: TRBJ1-3
clone_size: -
v_call: TRBV25-1
cdr3_aa: CASSEDSSGNTIYF
cdr3_nt: TGTGCCAGCAGTGAAGACAGCTCTGGAAACACCATATATTTT

d_call: -
j_call: TRBJ1-1
clone_size: -
v_call: TRBV11-2
cdr3_aa: CASSPRQKVLNTEAFF
cdr3_nt: TGTGCCAGCAGCCCCCGACAGAAAGTATTGAACACTGAAGCTTTCTTT

d_call: -
j_call: TRBJ2-1
clone_size: -
v_call: TRBV4-1
cdr3_aa: CASSQERLGQTNEQFF
cdr3_nt: TGCGCCAGCAGCCAAGAAAGATTAGGACAGACCAATGAGCAGTTCTTC

d_call: TRBD1
j_call: TRBJ1-4
clone_size: -
v_call: TRBV20-1
cdr3_aa: CSASPATGATNEKLFF
cdr3_nt: TGCAGTGCTAGTCCCGCTACAGGGGCGACTAATGAAAAACTGTTTTTT

d_call: TRBD2
j_call: TRBJ2-3
clone_size: -
v_call: TRBV29-1
cdr3_aa: CSVEDRWEGGTDTQYF
cdr3_nt: TGCAGCGTTGAAGATAGGTGGGAGGGCGGCACAGATACGCAGTATTTT

d_call: TRBD1
j_call: TRBJ2-7
clone_size: -
v_call: TRBV5-4
cdr3_aa: CASSRTGLGEQYF
cdr3_nt: TGTGCCAGCAGCAGGACAGGGCTGGGGGAGCAGTACTTC

d_call: -
j_call: TRBJ2-7
clone_size: -
v_call: TRBV19
cdr3_aa: CASSIQDTSYEQYF
cdr3_nt: TGTGCCAGTAGTATTCAGGATACCTCCTACGAGCAGTACTTC

d_call: -
j_call: TRBJ1-2
clone_size: -
v_call: TRBV18
cdr3_aa: CASSQQGFRGYTF
cdr3_nt: TGTGCCAGCTCACAGCAGGGGTTCCGTGGCTACACCTTC

d_call: -
j_call: TRBJ1-1
clone_size: once
v_call: TRBV7-8
cdr3_aa: CASSSTRNTEAFF
cdr3_nt: TGTGCCAGCAGCTCAACCAGAAACACTGAAGCTTTCTTT

d_call: TRBD2
j_call: TRBJ2-5
clone_size: -
v_call: TRBV5-1
cdr3_aa: CASSLLRLAEGQETQYF
cdr3_nt: TGCGCCAGCAGCTTGCTTCGACTAGCGGAGGGTCAAGAGACCCAGTACTTC

d_call: -
j_call: TRBJ1-1
clone_size: -
v_call: TRBV11-2
cdr3_aa: CASSLDSGGRNTEAFF
cdr3_nt: TGTGCCAGCAGCTTAGATTCCGGCGGGCGGAACACTGAAGCTTTCTTT

d_call: TRBD2
j_call: TRBJ2-1
clone_size: -
v_call: TRBV29-1
cdr3_aa: CSAPLGTSGTYNEQFF
cdr3_nt: TGCAGCGCCCCCCTAGGGACTAGCGGGACCTACAATGAGCAGTTCTTC

d_call: -
j_call: TRBJ1-2
clone_size: -
v_call: TRBV18
cdr3_aa: CASAGGNYGYTF
cdr3_nt: TGTGCCAGCGCCGGGGGTAACTATGGCTACACCTTC

d_call: TRBD1
j_call: TRBJ2-7
clone_size: once
v_call: TRBV7-9
cdr3_aa: CASSLPGTDTYEQYF
cdr3_nt: TGTGCCAGCAGCTTACCCGGGACAGATACCTACGAGCAGTACTTC

d_call: -
j_call: TRBJ1-2
clone_size: -
v_call: TRBV6-5
cdr3_aa: CASSYEAGYGYTF
cdr3_nt: TGTGCCAGCAGTTACGAGGCGGGGTATGGCTACACCTTC

d_call: TRBD1
j_call: TRBJ2-1
clone_size: -
v_call: TRBV27
cdr3_aa: CASSADTGTGKNEQFF
cdr3_nt: TGTGCCAGCAGTGCTGACACCGGGACAGGGAAGAATGAGCAGTTCTTC

d_call: -
j_call: TRBJ1-4
clone_size: -
v_call: TRBV18
cdr3_aa: CASSPPRATNEKLFF
cdr3_nt: TGTGCCAGCTCACCACCCCGGGCAACTAATGAAAAACTGTTTTTT

d_call: -
j_call: TRBJ2-2
clone_size: once
v_call: TRBV4-1
cdr3_aa: CASSQAPGSTGELFF
cdr3_nt: TGCGCCAGCAGCCAAGCTCCTGGCTCCACCGGGGAGCTGTTTTTT

d_call: -
j_call: TRBJ2-7
clone_size: -
v_call: TRBV10-3
cdr3_aa: CAISDRIRGRSTYEQYF
cdr3_nt: TGTGCCATCAGTGACCGGATCAGGGGACGATCGACCTACGAGCAGTACTTC

d_call: TRBD1
j_call: TRBJ1-3
clone_size: -
v_call: TRBV10-3
cdr3_aa: CAISGTPGTGAAGNTIYF
cdr3_nt: TGTGCCATCAGTGGAACACCCGGGACAGGTGCCGCTGGAAACACCATATATTTT

d_call: TRBD1
j_call: TRBJ1-1
clone_size: -
v_call: TRBV2
cdr3_aa: CASSVEAGGSTEAFF
cdr3_nt: TGTGCCAGCAGTGTCGAGGCAGGGGGATCGACTGAAGCTTTCTTT

d_call: TRBD2
j_call: TRBJ2-1
clone_size: -
v_call: TRBV19
cdr3_aa: CASSIAGLAGDNEQFF
cdr3_nt: TGTGCCAGTAGTATAGCGGGACTAGCGGGAGACAATGAGCAGTTCTTC

d_call: TRBD2
j_call: TRBJ2-7
clone_size: -
v_call: TRBV27
cdr3_aa: CASSLSGLAYEQYF
cdr3_nt: TGTGCCAGCAGTTTATCGGGACTAGCTTACGAGCAGTACTTC